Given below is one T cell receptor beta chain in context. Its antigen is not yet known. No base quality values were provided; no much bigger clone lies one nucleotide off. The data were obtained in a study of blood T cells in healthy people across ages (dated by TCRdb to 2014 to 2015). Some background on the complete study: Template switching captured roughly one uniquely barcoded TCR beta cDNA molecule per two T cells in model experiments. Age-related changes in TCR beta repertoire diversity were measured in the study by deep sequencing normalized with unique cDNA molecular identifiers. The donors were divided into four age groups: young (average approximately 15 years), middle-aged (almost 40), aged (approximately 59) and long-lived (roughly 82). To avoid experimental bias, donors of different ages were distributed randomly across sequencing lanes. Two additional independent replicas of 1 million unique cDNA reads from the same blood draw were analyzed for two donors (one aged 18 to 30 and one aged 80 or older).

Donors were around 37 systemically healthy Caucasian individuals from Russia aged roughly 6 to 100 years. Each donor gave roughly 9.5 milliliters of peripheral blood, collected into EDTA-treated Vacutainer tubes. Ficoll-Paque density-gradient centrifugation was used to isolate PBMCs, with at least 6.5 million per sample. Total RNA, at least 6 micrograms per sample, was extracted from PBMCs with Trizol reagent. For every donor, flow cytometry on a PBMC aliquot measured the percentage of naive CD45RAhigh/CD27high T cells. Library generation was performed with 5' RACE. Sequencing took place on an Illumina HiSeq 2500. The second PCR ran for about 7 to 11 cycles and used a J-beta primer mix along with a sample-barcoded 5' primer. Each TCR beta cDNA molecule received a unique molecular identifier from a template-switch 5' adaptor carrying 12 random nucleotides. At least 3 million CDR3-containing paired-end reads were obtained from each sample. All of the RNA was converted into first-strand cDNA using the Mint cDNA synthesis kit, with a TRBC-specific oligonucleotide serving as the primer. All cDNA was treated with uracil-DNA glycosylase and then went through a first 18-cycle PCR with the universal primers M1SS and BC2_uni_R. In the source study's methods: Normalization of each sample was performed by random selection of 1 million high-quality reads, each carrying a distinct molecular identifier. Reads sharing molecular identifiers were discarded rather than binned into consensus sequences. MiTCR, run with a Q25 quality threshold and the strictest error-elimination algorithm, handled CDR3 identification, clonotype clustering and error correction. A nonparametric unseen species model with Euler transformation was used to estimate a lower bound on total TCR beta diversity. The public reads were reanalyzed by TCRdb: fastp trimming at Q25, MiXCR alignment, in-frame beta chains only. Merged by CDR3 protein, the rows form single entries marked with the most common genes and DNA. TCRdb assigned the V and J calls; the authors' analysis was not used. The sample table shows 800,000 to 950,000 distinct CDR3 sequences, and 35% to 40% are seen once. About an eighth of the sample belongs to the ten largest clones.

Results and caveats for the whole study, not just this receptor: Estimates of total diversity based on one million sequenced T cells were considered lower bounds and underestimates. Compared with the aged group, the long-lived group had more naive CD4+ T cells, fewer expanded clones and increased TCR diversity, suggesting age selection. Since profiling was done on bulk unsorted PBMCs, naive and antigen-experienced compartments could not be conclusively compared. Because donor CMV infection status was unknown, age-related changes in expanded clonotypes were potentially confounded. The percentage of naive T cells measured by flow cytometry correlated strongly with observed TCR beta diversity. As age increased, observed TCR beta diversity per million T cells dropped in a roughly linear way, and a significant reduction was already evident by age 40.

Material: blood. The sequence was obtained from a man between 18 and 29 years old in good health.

The CDR3 reads CASSLRSGGAFNEQFF. The DNA sequence reads TGTGCCAGCAGTTTACGGAGCGGGGGGGCGTTCAATGAGCAGTTCTTC. The chain is assembled from TRBV12-3 or TRBV12-4 and TRBJ2-1, and 10 junctional nucleotides match TRBD2. Trimming leaves V shorter by 2 bases and J shorter by 6 bases, with the junction holding 7 bases beyond the gene matches. The CDR3 has 16 amino acids, counting the end cysteine and phenylalanine. The CDR3 DNA has 48 bases and is translated from base 1.